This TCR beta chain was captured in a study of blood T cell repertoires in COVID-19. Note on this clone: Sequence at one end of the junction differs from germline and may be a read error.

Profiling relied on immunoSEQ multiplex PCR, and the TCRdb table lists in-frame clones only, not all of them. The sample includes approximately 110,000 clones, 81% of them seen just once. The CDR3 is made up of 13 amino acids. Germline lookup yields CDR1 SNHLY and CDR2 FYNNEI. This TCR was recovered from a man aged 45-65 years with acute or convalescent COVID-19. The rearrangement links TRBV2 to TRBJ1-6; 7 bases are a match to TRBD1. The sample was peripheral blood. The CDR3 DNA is TGTGCCAGCACTGAACAGGGGAGTTCACCCCTCCACTTT. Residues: CASTEQGSSPLHF.